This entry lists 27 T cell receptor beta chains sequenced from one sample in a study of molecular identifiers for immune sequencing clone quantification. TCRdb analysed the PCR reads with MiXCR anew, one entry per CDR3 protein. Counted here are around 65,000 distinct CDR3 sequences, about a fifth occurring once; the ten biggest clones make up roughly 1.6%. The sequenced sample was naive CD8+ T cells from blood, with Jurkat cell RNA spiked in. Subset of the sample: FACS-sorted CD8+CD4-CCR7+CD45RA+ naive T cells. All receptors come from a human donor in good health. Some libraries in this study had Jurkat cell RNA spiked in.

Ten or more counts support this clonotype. CDR3 region: CASRQDSFGSNQPQHF. CDR3 bases: TGTGCCAGCAGACAGGACAGCTTTGGCAGCAATCAGCCCCAGCATTTT. The rearrangement joins TRBV27 to TRBJ1-5; possibly TRBD1 for D (6 bases). Germline V CDR1 and CDR2: MNHEY, SMNVEV (reference sequence). V shed 6 bases and J shed 1 base, with 16 bases lying between them. There are 16 residues in the CDR3.

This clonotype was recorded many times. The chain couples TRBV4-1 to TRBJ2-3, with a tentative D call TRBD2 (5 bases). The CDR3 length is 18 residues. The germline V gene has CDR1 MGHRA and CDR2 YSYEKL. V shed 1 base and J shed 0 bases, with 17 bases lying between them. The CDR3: CASSQGYLGAASTDTQYF. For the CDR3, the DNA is TGCGCCAGCAGCCAAGGGTACCTAGGAGCGGCTAGCACAGATACGCAGTATTTT.

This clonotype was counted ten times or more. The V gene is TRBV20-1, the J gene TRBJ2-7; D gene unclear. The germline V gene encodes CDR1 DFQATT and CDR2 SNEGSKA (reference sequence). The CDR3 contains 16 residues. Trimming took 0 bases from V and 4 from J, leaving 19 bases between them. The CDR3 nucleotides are TGCAGTGCTAGAGACCCCCTCCTTATGTCCGTGTACGAGCAGTACTTC. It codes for CSARDPLLMSVYEQYF.

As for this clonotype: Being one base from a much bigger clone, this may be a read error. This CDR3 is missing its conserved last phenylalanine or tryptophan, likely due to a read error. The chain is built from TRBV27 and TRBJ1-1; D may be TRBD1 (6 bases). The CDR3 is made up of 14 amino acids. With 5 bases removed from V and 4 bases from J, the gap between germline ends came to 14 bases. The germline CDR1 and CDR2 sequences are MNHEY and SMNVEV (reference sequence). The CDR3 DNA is TGTGCCAGCAGTCTCTCCTCAGGGGTCACTGAAGCTTTCTCT. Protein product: CASSLSSGVTEAFS.

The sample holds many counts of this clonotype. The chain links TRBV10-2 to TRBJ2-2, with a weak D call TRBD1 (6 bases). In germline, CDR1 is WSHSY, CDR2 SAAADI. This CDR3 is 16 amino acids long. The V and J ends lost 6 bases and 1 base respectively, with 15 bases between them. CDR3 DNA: TGCGCCAGCAGCCTCGGACAGAGCCTGAACACCGGGGAGCTGTTTTTT. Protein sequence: CASSLGQSLNTGELFF.

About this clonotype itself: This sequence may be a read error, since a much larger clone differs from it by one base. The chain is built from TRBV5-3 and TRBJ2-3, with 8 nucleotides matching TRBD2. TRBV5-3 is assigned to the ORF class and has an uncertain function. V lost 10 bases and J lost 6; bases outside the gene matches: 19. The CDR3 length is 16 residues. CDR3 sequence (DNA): TGTGCCGGCAGCTTAAAAAGCGGGAGATCAGGGGATACGCAGTATTTT. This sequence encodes CAGSLKSGRSGDTQYF.

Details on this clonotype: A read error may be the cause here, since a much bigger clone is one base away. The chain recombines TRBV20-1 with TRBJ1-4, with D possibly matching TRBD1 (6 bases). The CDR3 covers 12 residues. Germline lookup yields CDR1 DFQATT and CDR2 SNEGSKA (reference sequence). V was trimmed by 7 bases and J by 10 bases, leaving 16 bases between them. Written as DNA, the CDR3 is TGCAGTGTGGGGGACAAAACCGGAAAACTGTTTTTT. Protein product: CSVGDKTGKLFF.

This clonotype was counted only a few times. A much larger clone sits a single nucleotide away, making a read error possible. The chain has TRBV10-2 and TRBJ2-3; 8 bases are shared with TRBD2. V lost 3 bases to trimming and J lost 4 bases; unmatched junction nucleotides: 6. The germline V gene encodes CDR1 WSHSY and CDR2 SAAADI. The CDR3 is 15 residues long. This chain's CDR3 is CASSDPGGSADTQYF. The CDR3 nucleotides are TGCGCCAGCAGTGATCCGGGAGGGAGCGCAGATACGCAGTATTTT.

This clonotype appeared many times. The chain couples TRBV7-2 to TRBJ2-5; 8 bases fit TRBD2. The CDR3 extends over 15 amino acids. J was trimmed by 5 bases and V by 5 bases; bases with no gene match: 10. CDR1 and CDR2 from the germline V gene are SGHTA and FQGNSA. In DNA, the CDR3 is TGTGCCAGCAGCCCCGAGGGACTAGACGGGGAGACCCAGTACTTC. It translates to CASSPEGLDGETQYF.

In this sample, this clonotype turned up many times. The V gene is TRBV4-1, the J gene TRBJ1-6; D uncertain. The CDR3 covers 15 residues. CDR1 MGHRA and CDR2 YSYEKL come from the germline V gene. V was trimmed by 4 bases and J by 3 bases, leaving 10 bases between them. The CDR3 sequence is CASSLPEGYNSPLHF. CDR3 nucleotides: TGCGCCAGCAGCCTGCCCGAGGGCTATAATTCACCCCTCCACTTT.

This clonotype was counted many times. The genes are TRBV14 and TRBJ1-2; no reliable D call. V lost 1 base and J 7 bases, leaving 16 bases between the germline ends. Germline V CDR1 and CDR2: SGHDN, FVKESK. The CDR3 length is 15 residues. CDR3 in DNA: TGTGCCAGCAGCCAAGGAAAGTTCCCAGGCGGTGGCTACACCTTC. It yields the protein CASSQGKFPGGGYTF.

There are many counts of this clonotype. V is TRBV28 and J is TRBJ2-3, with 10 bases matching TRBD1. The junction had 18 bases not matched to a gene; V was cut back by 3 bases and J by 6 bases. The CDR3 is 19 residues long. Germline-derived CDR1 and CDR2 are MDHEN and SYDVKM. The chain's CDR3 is CASSLPSPGTGEERDTQYF. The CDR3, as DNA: TGTGCCAGCAGTTTGCCGAGTCCCGGGACAGGGGAAGAGAGGGATACGCAGTATTTT.

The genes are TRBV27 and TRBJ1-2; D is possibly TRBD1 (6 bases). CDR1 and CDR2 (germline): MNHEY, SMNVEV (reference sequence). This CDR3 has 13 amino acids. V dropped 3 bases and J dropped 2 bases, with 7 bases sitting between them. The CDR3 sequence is CASSFDRNYGYTF. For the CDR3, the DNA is TGTGCCAGCAGTTTTGACAGGAACTATGGCTACACCTTC.

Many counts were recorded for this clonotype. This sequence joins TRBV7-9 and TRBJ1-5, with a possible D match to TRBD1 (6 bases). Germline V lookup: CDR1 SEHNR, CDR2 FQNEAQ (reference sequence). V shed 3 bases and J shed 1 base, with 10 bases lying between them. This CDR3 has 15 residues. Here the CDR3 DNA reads TGTGCCAGCAGCTTTGGGGGGCTAAGCAATCAGCCCCAGCATTTT. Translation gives CASSFGGLSNQPQHF.

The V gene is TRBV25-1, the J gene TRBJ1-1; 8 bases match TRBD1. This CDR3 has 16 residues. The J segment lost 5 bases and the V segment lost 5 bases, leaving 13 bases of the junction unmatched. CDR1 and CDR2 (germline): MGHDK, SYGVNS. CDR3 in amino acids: CASSSHFGRGLTEAFF. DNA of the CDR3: TGTGCCAGCAGTTCCCATTTTGGCAGGGGGCTTACTGAAGCTTTCTTT.

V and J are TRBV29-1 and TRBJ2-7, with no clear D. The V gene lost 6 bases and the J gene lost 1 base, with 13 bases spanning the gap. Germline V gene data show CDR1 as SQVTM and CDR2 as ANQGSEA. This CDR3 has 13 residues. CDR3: CSVKTVGSYEQYF. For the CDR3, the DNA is TGCAGCGTGAAGACTGTCGGATCCTACGAGCAGTACTTC.

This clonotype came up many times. CDR3 sequence (DNA): TGTGCCTGGAGTGGCGGGACAGGGGGCATTGAAGCTTTCTTT. This gives the protein CAWSGGTGGIEAFF. J is TRBJ1-1 and V is TRBV30; TRBD1 agrees at 12 bases. The ends lost 1 base at V and 7 bases at J; junction bases unmatched: 4. Germline V gives CDR1 GTSNPN, CDR2 SVGIG (reference sequence). This CDR3 has 14 residues.

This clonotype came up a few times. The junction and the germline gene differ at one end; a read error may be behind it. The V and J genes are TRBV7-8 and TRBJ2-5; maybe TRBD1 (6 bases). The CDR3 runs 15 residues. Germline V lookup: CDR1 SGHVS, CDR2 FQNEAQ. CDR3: CASSLAVLGQETQSF. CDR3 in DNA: TGTGCCAGCAGCTTAGCGGTGCTGGGACAAGAGACCCAGTCCTTC.

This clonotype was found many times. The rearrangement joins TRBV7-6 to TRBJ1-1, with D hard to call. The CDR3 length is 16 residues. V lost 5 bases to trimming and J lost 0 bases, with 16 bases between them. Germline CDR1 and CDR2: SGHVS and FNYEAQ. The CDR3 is CASSPPTTLMNTEAFF. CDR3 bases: TGTGCCAGCAGCCCCCCAACGACGTTGATGAACACTGAAGCTTTCTTT.

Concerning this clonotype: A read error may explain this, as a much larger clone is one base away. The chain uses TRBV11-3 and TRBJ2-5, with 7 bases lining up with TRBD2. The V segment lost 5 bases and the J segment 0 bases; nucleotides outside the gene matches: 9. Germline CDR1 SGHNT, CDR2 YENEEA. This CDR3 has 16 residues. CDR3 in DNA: TGTGCCAGCAGCCCTCAGGTCGGGGGGTACCAAGAGACCCAGTACTTC. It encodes CASSPQVGGYQETQYF.

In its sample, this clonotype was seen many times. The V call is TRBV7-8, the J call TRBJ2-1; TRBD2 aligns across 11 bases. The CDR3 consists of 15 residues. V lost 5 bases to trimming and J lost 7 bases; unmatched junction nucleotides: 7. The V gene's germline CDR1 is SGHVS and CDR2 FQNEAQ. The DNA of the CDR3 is TGTGCCAGCAGCGCGGGACTAGCGGATGCAAATGAGCAGTTCTTC. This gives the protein CASSAGLADANEQFF.

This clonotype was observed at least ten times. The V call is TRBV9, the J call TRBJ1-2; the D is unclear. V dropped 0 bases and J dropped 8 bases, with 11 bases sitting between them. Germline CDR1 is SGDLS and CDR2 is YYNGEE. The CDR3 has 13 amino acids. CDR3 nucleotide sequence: TGTGCCAGCAGCGTAGACAGAGTGCGGGGCTACACCTTC. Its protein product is CASSVDRVRGYTF.

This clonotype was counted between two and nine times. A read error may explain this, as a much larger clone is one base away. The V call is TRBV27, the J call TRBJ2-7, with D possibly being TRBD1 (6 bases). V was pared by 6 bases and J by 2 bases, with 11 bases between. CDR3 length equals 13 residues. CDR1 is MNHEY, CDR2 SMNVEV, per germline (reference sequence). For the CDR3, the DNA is TGTGCCAGCAGAAAGCGGACAGCCTACGAGCAGTACTTC. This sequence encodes CASRKRTAYEQYF.

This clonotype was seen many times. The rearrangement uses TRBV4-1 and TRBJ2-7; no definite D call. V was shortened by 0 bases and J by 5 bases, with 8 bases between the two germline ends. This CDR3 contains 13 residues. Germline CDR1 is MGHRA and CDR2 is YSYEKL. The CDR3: CASSQEENNEQYF. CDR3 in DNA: TGCGCCAGCAGCCAAGAGGAGAATAACGAGCAGTACTTC.

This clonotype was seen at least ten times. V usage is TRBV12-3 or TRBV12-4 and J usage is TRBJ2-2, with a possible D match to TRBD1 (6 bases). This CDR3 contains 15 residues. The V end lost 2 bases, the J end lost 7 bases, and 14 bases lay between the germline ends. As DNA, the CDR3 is TGTGCCAGCAGTTTACCTACAGGGTCTGTCGGGGAGCTGTTTTTT. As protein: CASSLPTGSVGELFF.

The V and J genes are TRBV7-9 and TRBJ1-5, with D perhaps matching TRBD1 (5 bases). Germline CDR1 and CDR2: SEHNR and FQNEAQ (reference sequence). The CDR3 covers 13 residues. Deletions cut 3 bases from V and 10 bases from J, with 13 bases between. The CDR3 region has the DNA TGTGCCAGCAGCTTGGGGACCGTTAGTCCCCAGCATTTT. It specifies CASSLGTVSPQHF. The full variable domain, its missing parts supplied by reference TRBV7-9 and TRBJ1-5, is DTGVSQNPRHKITKRGQNVTFRCDPISEHNRLYWYRQTLGQGPEFLTYFQNEAQLEKSRLLSDRFSAERPKGSFSTLEIQRTEQGDSAMYLCASSLGTVSPQHFGDGTRLSIL.

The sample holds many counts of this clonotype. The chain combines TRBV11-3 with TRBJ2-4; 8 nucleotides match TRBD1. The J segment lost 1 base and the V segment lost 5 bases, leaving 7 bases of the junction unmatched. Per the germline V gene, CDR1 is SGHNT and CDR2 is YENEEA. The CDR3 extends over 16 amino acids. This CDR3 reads CASSLRTGMAKNIQYF. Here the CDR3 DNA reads TGTGCCAGCAGCCTACGGACAGGGATGGCCAAAAACATTCAGTACTTC. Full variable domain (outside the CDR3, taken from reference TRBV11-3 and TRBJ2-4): EAGVVQSPRYKIIEKKQPVAFWCNPISGHNTLYWYLQNLGQGPELLIRYENEEAVDDSQLPKDRFSAERLKGVDSTLKIQPAELGDSAVYLCASSLRTGMAKNIQYFGAGTRLSVL.